The clone carrying this TCR beta chain was detected only once. These data are taken from a study of shared clonotypes between healthy human individuals. Sequencing was performed with immunoSEQ multiplex PCR; in TCRdb, only in-frame clones are kept and a portion is missing. The sample includes about 1 million clones, 65% to 80% of them seen just once. The CDR3 is 12 residues long. Between the trimmed V and J ends, which lost 3 bases and 5 bases, there was a span of 10 bases. The germline V gene encodes CDR1 SQVTM and CDR2 ANQGSEA. The clonotype comes from a young man in good health. Input material: memory CD4+ T cells sorted from blood. Subset: CD45RA-negative fraction. The chain combines TRBV29-1 with TRBJ2-5; D perhaps matches TRBD1 (5 bases). The CDR3 sequence: CSVDRTSETQYF. CDR3 in DNA: TGCAGCGTTGATCGGACATCTGAGACCCAGTACTTC.